Below are 4 T cell receptor beta chains sequenced from a single sample in a study of shared clonotypes between healthy human individuals. The assay was immunoSEQ multiplex PCR, and TCRdb's table has in-frame clones only and misses some. The sample has around 2.1 million clones; approximately 95% are singletons. The source material was naive CD4+ T cells sorted from blood. As for subset: CD45RA+ positively selected. The receptors shown here come from a man aged 18 to 30 in good health.

On this clone itself: Other DNA sequences in the sample encode the same CDR3. The chain has TRBV5-4 and TRBJ2-3; TRBD2 agrees at 13 bases. In germline, CDR1 is SGHNT, CDR2 YYREEE (reference sequence). Unmatched junction bases numbered 1, after V lost 2 bases and J lost 4 bases. The CDR3 is made up of 15 amino acids. CDR3 nucleotides: TGTGCCAGCAGCTTAGGACTAGCGGGAGCAGATACGCAGTATTTT. It translates to CASSLGLAGADTQYF.

This rearrangement joins TRBV19 to TRBJ1-6; 11 bases map to TRBD1. V shed 5 bases, J shed 6 bases, and the junction held 6 bases outside the gene matches. The germline V gene encodes CDR1 LNHDA and CDR2 SQIVND (reference sequence). The CDR3 runs to 16 residues. CDR3 loop: CASSDPGQGVNSPLHF. The CDR3 DNA sequence: TGTGCCAGTAGTGACCCGGGACAGGGGGTTAATTCACCCCTCCACTTT.

The J gene is TRBJ2-3, the V gene TRBV30, with TRBD2 matching 7 bases. V was pared by 4 bases and J by 3 bases, with 10 bases of the junction left unmatched. Germline-derived CDR1 and CDR2 are GTSNPN and SVGIG (reference sequence). The CDR3 length is 15 residues. This CDR3 is CAWMNWGGGTDTQYF. DNA for the CDR3: TGTGCCTGGATGAATTGGGGGGGAGGAACAGATACGCAGTATTTT.

The chain has TRBV2 and TRBJ2-7; possible D gene TRBD1, 6 bases. Germline V CDR1 and CDR2: SNHLY, FYNNEI. The CDR3 extends over 14 amino acids. V dropped 3 bases and J dropped 2 bases, with 11 bases sitting between them. The CDR3 loop reads CASSDWTETYEQYF. The CDR3 DNA reads as TGTGCCAGCAGTGATTGGACAGAAACCTACGAGCAGTACTTC.